The 12 T cell receptor beta chains in this list originate from one sample, sequenced in a study of T cell repertoires in cytomegalovirus infection. These receptors have no known antigen. MiXCR, applied by TCRdb to the reads, yields one record per CDR3 protein. The sample shows roughly 350,000 distinct CDR3 sequences, about 34% of them seen only once. The sequenced sample was cultured PBMCs, obtained from culture after CMV antigen stimulation. The receptors here all came from a human donor in good health (CMV status not recorded). Some clones in this sample may be carry-over from other donors' samples.

Notes on this clonotype: A much larger clone differs by one base, so this may be a read error. The V and J genes are TRBV7-2 and TRBJ2-1; D gene unclear. V lost 5 bases to trimming and J lost 9 bases, with 11 bases between them. The length of the CDR3 is 12 residues. Looked up from germline, CDR1 is SGHTA and CDR2 is FQGNSA. CDR3 in amino acids: CASSPYFVEQFF. The CDR3 nucleotides read TGTGCCAGCAGCCCGTACTTCGTTGAGCAGTTCTTC. Together with reference TRBV7-2 and TRBJ2-1, the CDR3 gives the full variable domain: GAGVSQSPSNKVTEKGKDVELRCDPISGHTALYWYRQSLGQGLEFLIYFQGNSAPDKSGLPSDRFSAERTGGSVSTLTIQRTQQEDSAVYLCASSPYFVEQFFGPGTRLTVL.

The chain couples TRBV30 to TRBJ2-3, with 14 bases identical to TRBD2. The V gene's germline CDR1 is GTSNPN and CDR2 SVGIG (reference sequence). This CDR3 is 16 amino acids long. With 2 bases clipped from V and 5 bases from J, the junction kept 6 bases outside the gene matches. Here the CDR3 reads CAWSLGLAGAGDTQYF. In DNA, the CDR3 is TGTGCCTGGAGTCTGGGACTAGCGGGAGCTGGAGATACGCAGTATTTT.

The table lists this clonotype with a few counts. The V and J genes are TRBV10-3 and TRBJ1-1; weak D call: TRBD1 (6 bases). The germline V gene encodes CDR1 ENHRY and CDR2 SYGVKD. This CDR3 spans 17 amino acids. V was clipped by 8 bases and J by 1 base, with 23 bases between them. The CDR3 coding sequence is TGTGCCATCGGCTACGTTCAGGGGTCCTCACAGAACACTGAAGCTTTCTTT. It yields the protein CAIGYVQGSSQNTEAFF.

This clonotype was counted a few times. V gene TRBV7-2 combines with J gene TRBJ1-4, with 8 bases matching TRBD1. The trim removed 3 bases at V and 6 bases at J, leaving 6 bases unmatched. CDR1 SGHTA and CDR2 FQGNSA come from the germline V gene. The CDR3 loop spans 15 amino acids. The CDR3 nucleotides are TGTGCCAGCAGCTTTTCGACAGGGGCTTATGAAAAACTGTTTTTT. Amino acids: CASSFSTGAYEKLFF.

This clonotype showed up just a few times. The chain couples TRBV6-1 to TRBJ2-7; D uncertain. The CDR3 has 15 amino acids. Germline lookup yields CDR1 MNHNS and CDR2 SASEGT. V lost 2 bases to trimming and J lost 2 bases, with 13 bases between them. The CDR3 region has the DNA TGTGCCAGCAGTGAACCACCTCCTTTTCCCTACGAGCAGTACGTC. It translates to CASSEPPPFPYEQYV.

This clonotype has only one observation. The V and J genes are TRBV29-1 and TRBJ2-1; D possibly corresponds to TRBD1 (6 bases). From germline, CDR1 is SQVTM and CDR2 ANQGSEA. There are 14 residues in the CDR3. Trimming took 6 bases from V and 0 from J, leaving 12 bases between them. CDR3 residues: CSVYDRSSYNEQFF. CDR3 coding DNA: TGCAGCGTGTATGACAGGAGCTCCTACAATGAGCAGTTCTTC.

This clonotype was found many times. This sequence joins TRBV7-8 and TRBJ2-1; no definite D call. CDR1 is SGHVS, CDR2 FQNEAQ, per germline. The germline V and J ends were trimmed by 4 bases and 4 bases, with 11 bases remaining between them. The CDR3 runs 14 residues. CDR3 sequence: CASSSLTLYNEQFF. For the CDR3, the DNA is TGTGCCAGCAGCTCCTTAACCCTGTACAATGAGCAGTTCTTC.

The V gene is TRBV29-1, the J gene TRBJ2-7, with D perhaps TRBD1 (5 bases). Germline-derived CDR1 and CDR2 are SQVTM and ANQGSEA. This CDR3 has 20 residues. V gave up 7 bases and J gave up 3 bases, with 37 bases separating them. CDR3 amino acids: CSARTQPSLVRAKLFYEQYV. The CDR3 DNA sequence: TGCAGCGCCAGAACCCAACCCTCCCTTGTCAGGGCTAAACTATTCTACGAGCAGTACGTC.

The chain carries TRBV7-8 and TRBJ2-2; weak D call: TRBD1 (6 bases). Germline V CDR1 and CDR2: SGHVS, FQNEAQ. V gave up 5 bases and J gave up 9 bases, with 13 bases separating them. The CDR3 sequence is 13 residues long. CDR3 DNA: TGTGCCAGCAGCCCTCAGGGGTTCCGGGAGCTGTTTTTT. This codes for CASSPQGFRELFF.

This clonotype was detected a few times. The V and J genes are TRBV6-2 or TRBV6-3 and TRBJ2-2; a possible D gene is TRBD1 (6 bases). Trimming left V 2 bases short and J 0 bases short, with 10 bases between. There are 16 residues in the CDR3. Germline CDR1 is MNHEY and CDR2 is SVGEGT. The CDR3 loop is CASSYDRSPNTGELFF. The DNA for the CDR3 is TGTGCCAGCAGTTACGACAGGAGCCCGAACACCGGGGAGCTGTTTTTT.

This clonotype was detected only a few times. This chain joins TRBV7-8 and TRBJ1-3, with no clear D. V was shortened by 1 base and J by 4 bases, with 11 bases between the two germline ends. The CDR3 covers 15 residues. CDR1 is SGHVS, CDR2 FQNEAQ, per germline. CDR3 DNA: TGTGCCAGCAGCTTAGGGGCAGGCCAAGGAAACACCATATATTTT. This codes for CASSLGAGQGNTIYF.

V usage is TRBV6-2 or TRBV6-3 and J usage is TRBJ2-7; TRBD1 matches 7 bases. This CDR3 has 12 residues. The junction had 4 bases not matched to a gene; V was cut back by 5 bases and J by 6 bases. Germline CDR1 MNHEY, CDR2 SVGEGT. CDR3 sequence: CASSPRQGEQYV. For the CDR3, the DNA is TGTGCCAGCAGTCCTCGACAGGGCGAGCAGTACGTC.